The rows below give T cell receptor beta chains drawn from one sample of a study of neurological immune-mediated disorders. MiXCR was run by TCRdb on the 5' RACE reads, yielding one entry per CDR3 protein. The top ten hold roughly 4% of the sample, which has about 38,000 distinct CDR3 sequences, around 10% seen once. Sequences were obtained from PBMCs. Source of these receptors: a man in his sixties with HTLV-1-associated myelopathy (HAM/TSP). CDR3s include the opening cysteine and the closing phenylalanine or tryptophan. D genes are given only for firm matches. Clone size is shown for a subset of rows, as once, few, many or a class of expanded clone.

j_call d_call v_call clone_size cdr3_nt cdr3_aa
TRBJ2-4 - TRBV20-1 many TGCAGTGCGGTACCCTTAGATTCGTTAGCCAAAAACATTCAGTACTTC CSAVPLDSLAKNIQYF
TRBJ2-7 - TRBV5-1 many TGCGCCAGCAGCTGGGGGGCTGGCGACTACGAGCAGTACTTC CASSWGAGDYEQYF
TRBJ2-3 TRBD1 TRBV5-1 many TGCGCCAGCAGCCGGACAGGGTTGCCGCTTTATAGCACAGATACGCAGTATTTT CASSRTGLPLYSTDTQYF
TRBJ2-1 - TRBV5-1 - TGCGCCAGCACGCCCGGGGAGAGCTCCTACAATGAGCAGTTCTTC CASTPGESSYNEQFF
TRBJ1-1 TRBD1 TRBV14 many TGTGCCAGCAGCCAACTGACAGGGTGGAACACTGAAGCTTTCTTT CASSQLTGWNTEAFF
TRBJ2-1 - TRBV5-1 many TGCGCCAGCAGCCTACAGACCGGTGGCTCCTACAATGAGCAGTTCTTC CASSLQTGGSYNEQFF
TRBJ1-4 - TRBV20-1 many TGCAGTGCTTCAGGGACAACTAATGAAAAACTGTTTTTT CSASGTTNEKLFF
TRBJ1-2 - TRBV4-1 many TGCGCCAGCAGCCAATACCACGGGGTGGTCTATGGCTACACCTTC CASSQYHGVVYGYTF
TRBJ1-6 TRBD1 TRBV5-1 many TGCGCCAGCAGCGCGGACCCGAGACCGGGACAGCAGGGGAGGAATTATAATTCACCCCTCCACTTT CASSADPRPGQQGRNYNSPLHF
TRBJ2-1 - TRBV5-1 many TGCGCCAGCAGCCCCACTGCAATCTACAATGAGCAGTTCTTC CASSPTAIYNEQFF
TRBJ2-1 TRBD1 TRBV7-8 many TGTGCCAGCAGCTTGGGGACAGCCTCCTACAATGAGCAGTTCTTC CASSLGTASYNEQFF
TRBJ1-6 - TRBV5-1 many TGCGCCAGCAGCTTGGGGGGCAGTAATTCACCCCTCCACTTT CASSLGGSNSPLHF
TRBJ2-2 - TRBV5-1 many TGCGCCAGCAGCCAACCGACAGGATCCACCGGGGAGCTGTTTTTT CASSQPTGSTGELFF
TRBJ1-1 - TRBV29-1 medium-sized TGCAGCGTTGAAACTGGTGACAGTCGACCTTTCTTT CSVETGDSRPFF
TRBJ2-3 TRBD2 TRBV20-1 many TGCAGTGCTAGAGATAACCTAGCGGGAGGGTGGGCTTCAGATACGCAGTATTTT CSARDNLAGGWASDTQYF
TRBJ2-3 TRBD1 TRBV6-6 many TGTGCCAGCAGTTTCCGAGGACAGGTCACAGATACGCAGTATTTT CASSFRGQVTDTQYF
TRBJ1-2 - TRBV12-3/TRBV12-4 - TGTGCCAGCAGTTTAGCGCGGTTGGCAGGGGCTCCTATGTCATCCGATGGCTACACCTTC CASSLARLAGAPMSSDGYTF
TRBJ2-2 - TRBV5-1 many TGCGCCAGCAGCTTGGAGGTGGGGAGCACCGGGGAGCTGTTTTTT CASSLEVGSTGELFF
TRBJ1-1 - TRBV7-8 many TGTGCCAGCAGCTCGTCCCCCGGGCTCCGAAACACTGAAGCTTTCTTT CASSSSPGLRNTEAFF
TRBJ2-7 - TRBV29-1 few TGCAGCGTTGAAGACACCGGAGGGACCAAGGGGCAGTACTTC CSVEDTGGTKGQYF
TRBJ2-7 - TRBV10-3 many TGTGCCATCAGTGACGCGTACGAGCAGTACTTC CAISDAYEQYF
TRBJ2-3 - TRBV9 many TGTGCCAGCAGCGTAGCCAGGGTGGATACGCAGTATTTT CASSVARVDTQYF
TRBJ1-3 TRBD1 TRBV28 many TGTGCCAGCAGTCCCAAGACAGGGTTAAGAAACACCATATATTTT CASSPKTGLRNTIYF
TRBJ2-7 - TRBV4-2 - TGTGCCAGCAGCCCAGGCGATTTCACGGGAGATCCCTACGAGCAGTACTTC CASSPGDFTGDPYEQYF
TRBJ2-5 TRBD2 TRBV20-1 many TGCAGTGCTAGAGATTGGACTAGCGGGAGGTTCAAGGAGACCCAGTACTTC CSARDWTSGRFKETQYF
TRBJ2-7 TRBD2 TRBV7-8 many TGTGCCAGCAGCTCCAGAGAGCGGGAGTCATACGAGCAGTACTTC CASSSRERESYEQYF
TRBJ2-7 - TRBV27 - TGTGCCAGCAGTCTAATAGGGGGGGCTTTAACCACCTACGAGCAGTACTTC CASSLIGGALTTYEQYF
TRBJ1-2 - TRBV20-1 many TGCAGTGCTCAAAAAGGGGAAGGCCTGGGGGGCTACACCTTC CSAQKGEGLGGYTF
TRBJ2-1 TRBD2 TRBV20-1 - TGCAGTGCTAGAGTTCTAGCGGGAGGGGAGCAGCTCTTT CSARVLAGGEQLF
TRBJ1-4 - TRBV5-5 many TGTGCCAGCAGCTTCTCTGGGGCAGCTAATGAAAAACTGTTTTTT CASSFSGAANEKLFF
TRBJ1-2 - TRBV5-1 many TGCGCCAGCAGCTTGGAGTCACACTATGGCTACACCTTC CASSLESHYGYTF
TRBJ1-1 - TRBV19 many TGTGCCAGTAGTATATCCCTAGGCGGAAACACTGAAGCTTTCTTT CASSISLGGNTEAFF
TRBJ2-7 - TRBV10-2 - TGCGCCAGCAGTGAGAGGAGGGGGAGCTCCTACGAGCAGTACTTC CASSERRGSSYEQYF
TRBJ1-1 TRBD1 TRBV3-1 many TGTGCCAGCAGCCCGACAGGGGGTCGAATGAACACTGAAGCTTTCTTT CASSPTGGRMNTEAFF
TRBJ2-2 - TRBV6-2/TRBV6-3 - TGTGCCAGCAGCCAACAGAGGGATGGAACCGGGGAGCTGTTTTTT CASSQQRDGTGELFF
TRBJ2-1 TRBD2 TRBV29-1 many TGCAGCGTTGGGAGCGGGAGGTTGAATGAGCAGTTCTTC CSVGSGRLNEQFF
TRBJ2-1 TRBD2 TRBV3-1 many TGTGCCAGCAGCCCCGCGACTAGCGGTACGTTAAAGCAGTTCTTC CASSPATSGTLKQFF
TRBJ1-1 TRBD1 TRBV7-2 medium-sized TGTGCCAGCAGCTTAGACAGGGGGCTCGGAACTGAAGCTTTCTTT CASSLDRGLGTEAFF
TRBJ2-5 TRBD2 TRBV20-1 many TGCAGTGCTAGACCGGGAGGGCCGAAAGAGACCCAGTACTTC CSARPGGPKETQYF
TRBJ2-5 - TRBV5-6 many TGTGCCAGCACCCCAGTCGGGGCGCGAGAGACCCAGTACTTC CASTPVGARETQYF